Included here is one T cell receptor beta chain sequence, with context. This record comes from a study of T-cell memory formation after mild COVID-19. TCRdb called the 5' RACE reads again in MiXCR, with one record for every CDR3 protein. The sample has about 400,000 distinct CDR3 sequences; 18% are singletons. V was cut by 2 bases and J by 0 bases, with 6 bases left in between. The CDR3 runs to 14 residues. Germline V gives CDR1 SGHTA, CDR2 FQGTGA. This chain connects TRBV7-3 to TRBJ2-3; no reliable D call. The TCR sequence derives from a man aged 18 to 30 who had mild COVID-19 (a few samples of this study predate the infection). Cell type and time point are not known. The specimen was PBMCs or a T cell subset sorted from them (not recorded which). CDR3 sequence (DNA): TGTGCCAGCAGCTTATATACTAGCACAGATACGCAGTATTTT. Translated: CASSLYTSTDTQYF. Combining the CDR3 with reference TRBV7-3 and TRBJ2-3 gives the whole variable domain GAGVSQTPSNKVTEKGKYVELRCDPISGHTALYWYRQSLGQGPEFLIYFQGTGAADDSGLPNDRFFAVRPEGSVSTLKIQRTERGDSAVYLCASSLYTSTDTQYFGPGTRLTVL.